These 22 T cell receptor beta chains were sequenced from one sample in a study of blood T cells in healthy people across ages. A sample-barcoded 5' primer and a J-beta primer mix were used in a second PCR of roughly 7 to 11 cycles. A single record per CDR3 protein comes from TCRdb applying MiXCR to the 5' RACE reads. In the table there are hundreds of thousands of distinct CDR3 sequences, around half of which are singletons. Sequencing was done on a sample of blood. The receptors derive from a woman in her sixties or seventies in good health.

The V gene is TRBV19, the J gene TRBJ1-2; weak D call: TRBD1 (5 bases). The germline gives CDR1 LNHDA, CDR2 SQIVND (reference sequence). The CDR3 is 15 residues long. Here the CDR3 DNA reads TGTGCATCCGCGGGAGGGGCAGGACCTTCGTTAGGCTACACCTTC. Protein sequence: CASAGGAGPSLGYTF.

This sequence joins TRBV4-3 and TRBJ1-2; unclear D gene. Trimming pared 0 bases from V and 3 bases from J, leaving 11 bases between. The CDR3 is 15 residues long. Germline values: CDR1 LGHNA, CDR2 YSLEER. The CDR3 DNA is TGCGCCAGCAGCCAAGAGCGGGGTTTTGACTATGGCTACACCTTC. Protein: CASSQERGFDYGYTF.

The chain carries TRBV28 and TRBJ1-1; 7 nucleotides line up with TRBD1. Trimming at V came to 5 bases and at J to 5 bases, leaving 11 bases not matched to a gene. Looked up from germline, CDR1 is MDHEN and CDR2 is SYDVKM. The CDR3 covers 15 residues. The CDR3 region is CASSRKLTGVTEAFF. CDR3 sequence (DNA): TGTGCCAGCAGTCGGAAACTCACAGGGGTTACTGAAGCTTTCTTT.

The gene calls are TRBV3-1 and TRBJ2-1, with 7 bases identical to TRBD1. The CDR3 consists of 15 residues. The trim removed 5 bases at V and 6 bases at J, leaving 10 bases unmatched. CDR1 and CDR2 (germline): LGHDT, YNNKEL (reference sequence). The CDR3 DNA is TGTGCCAGCAGCGCGCCGACAGGGTTATCCAATGAGCAGTTCTTC. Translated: CASSAPTGLSNEQFF.

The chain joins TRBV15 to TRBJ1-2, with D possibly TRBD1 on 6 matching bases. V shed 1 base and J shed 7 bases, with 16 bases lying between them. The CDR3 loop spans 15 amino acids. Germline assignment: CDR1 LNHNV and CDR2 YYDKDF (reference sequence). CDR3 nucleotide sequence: TGTGCCACCAGCAGAGGAGGGGGGAGCGGGTTTGGCTACACCTTC. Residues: CATSRGGGSGFGYTF. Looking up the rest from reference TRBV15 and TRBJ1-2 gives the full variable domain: DAMVIQNPRYQVTQFGKPVTLSCSQTLNHNVMYWYQQKSSQAPKLLFHYYDKDFNNEADTPDNFQSRRPNTSFCFLDIRSPGLGDTAMYLCATSRGGGSGFGYTFGSGTRLTVV.

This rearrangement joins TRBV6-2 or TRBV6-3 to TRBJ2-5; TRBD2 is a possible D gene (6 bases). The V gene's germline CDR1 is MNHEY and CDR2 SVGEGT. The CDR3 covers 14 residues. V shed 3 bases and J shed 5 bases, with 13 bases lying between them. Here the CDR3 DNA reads TGTGCCAGCAGTTATCTACTAGCCCGGGAGACCCAGTACTTC. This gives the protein CASSYLLARETQYF.

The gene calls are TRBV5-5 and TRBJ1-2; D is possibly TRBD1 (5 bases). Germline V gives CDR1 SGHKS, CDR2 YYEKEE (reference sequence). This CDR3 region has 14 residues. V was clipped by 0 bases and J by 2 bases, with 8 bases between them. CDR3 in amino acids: CASSLARQNYGYTF. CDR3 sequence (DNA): TGTGCCAGCAGCTTGGCTAGACAGAACTATGGCTACACCTTC.

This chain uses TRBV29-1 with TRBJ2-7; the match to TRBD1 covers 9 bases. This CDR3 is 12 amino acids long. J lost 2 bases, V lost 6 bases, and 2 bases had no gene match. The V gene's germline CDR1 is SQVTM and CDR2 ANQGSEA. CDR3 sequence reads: CSVGTGTYEQYF. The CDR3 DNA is TGCAGCGTGGGGACAGGGACCTACGAGCAGTACTTC.

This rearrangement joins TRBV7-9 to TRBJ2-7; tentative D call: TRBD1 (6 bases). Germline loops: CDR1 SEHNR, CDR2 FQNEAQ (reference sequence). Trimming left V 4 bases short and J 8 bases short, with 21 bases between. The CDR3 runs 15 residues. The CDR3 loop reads CASSSPGTLPGKQYF. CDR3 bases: TGTGCCAGCAGCTCCCCCGGGACACTCCCTGGGAAGCAGTACTTC. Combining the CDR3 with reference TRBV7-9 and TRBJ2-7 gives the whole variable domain DTGVSQNPRHKITKRGQNVTFRCDPISEHNRLYWYRQTLGQGPEFLTYFQNEAQLEKSRLLSDRFSAERPKGSFSTLEIQRTEQGDSAMYLCASSSPGTLPGKQYFGPGTRLTVT.

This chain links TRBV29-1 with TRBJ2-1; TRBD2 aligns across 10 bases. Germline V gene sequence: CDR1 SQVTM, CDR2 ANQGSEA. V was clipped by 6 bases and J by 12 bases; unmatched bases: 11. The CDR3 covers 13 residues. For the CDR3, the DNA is TGCAGCGTCGCTAGGACTAGCGGAGGGGGGCAGTTCTTC. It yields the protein CSVARTSGGGQFF.

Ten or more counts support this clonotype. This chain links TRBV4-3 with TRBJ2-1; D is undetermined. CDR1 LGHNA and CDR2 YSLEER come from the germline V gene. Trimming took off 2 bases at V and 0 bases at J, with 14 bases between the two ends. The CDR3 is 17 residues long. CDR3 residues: CASSQRPSPSSYNEQFF. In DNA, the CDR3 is TGCGCCAGCAGCCAACGCCCCTCCCCTAGCTCCTACAATGAGCAGTTCTTC.

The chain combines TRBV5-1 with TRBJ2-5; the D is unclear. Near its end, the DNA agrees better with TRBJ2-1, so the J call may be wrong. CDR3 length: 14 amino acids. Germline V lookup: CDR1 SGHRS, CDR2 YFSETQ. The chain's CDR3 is CASSLGSAQETQFF. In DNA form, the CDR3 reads TGCGCCAGCAGCTTGGGGTCAGCTCAAGAGACCCAGTTCTTC.

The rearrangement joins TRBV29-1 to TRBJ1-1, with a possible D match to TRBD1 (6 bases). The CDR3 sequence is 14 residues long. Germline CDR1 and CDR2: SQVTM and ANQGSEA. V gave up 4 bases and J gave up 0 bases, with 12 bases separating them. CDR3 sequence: CSVVRQAVNTEAFF. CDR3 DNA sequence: TGCAGCGTTGTCCGACAGGCGGTGAACACTGAAGCTTTCTTT.

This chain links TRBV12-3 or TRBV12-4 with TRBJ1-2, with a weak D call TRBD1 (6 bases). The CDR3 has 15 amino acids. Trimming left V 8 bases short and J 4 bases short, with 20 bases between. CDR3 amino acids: CASGIRGGAIYGYTF. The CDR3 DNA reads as TGTGCCAGCGGCATCCGGGGGGGCGCGATCTATGGCTACACCTTC.

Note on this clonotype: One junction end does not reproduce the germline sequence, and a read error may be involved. CDR3 protein: CSARVGAGAYEQYF. DNA of the CDR3: TGCAGTGCCAGAGTAGGGGCAGGTGCCTACGAGCAGTACTTC. This sequence joins TRBV20-1 and TRBJ2-7; TRBD1 might be the D (5 bases). CDR3 length: 14 residues. CDR1 DFQATT and CDR2 SNEGSKA come from the germline V gene (reference sequence).

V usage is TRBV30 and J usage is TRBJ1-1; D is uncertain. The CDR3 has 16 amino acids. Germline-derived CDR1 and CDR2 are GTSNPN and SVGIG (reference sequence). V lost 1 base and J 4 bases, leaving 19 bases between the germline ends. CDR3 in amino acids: CAWSAVLGVVITEAFF. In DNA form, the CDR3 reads TGTGCCTGGAGTGCCGTCCTAGGAGTGGTTATCACTGAAGCTTTCTTT.

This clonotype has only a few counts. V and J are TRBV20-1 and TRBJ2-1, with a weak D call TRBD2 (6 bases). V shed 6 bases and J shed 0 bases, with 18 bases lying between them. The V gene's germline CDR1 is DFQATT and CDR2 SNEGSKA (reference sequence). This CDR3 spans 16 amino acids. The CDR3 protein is CSAPRSLASSYNEQFF. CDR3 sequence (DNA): TGCAGTGCCCCCAGATCCCTAGCGAGCTCCTACAATGAGCAGTTCTTC.

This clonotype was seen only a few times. CDR3 region: CSVSGASGASTDTQYF. The CDR3 region has the DNA TGCAGCGTTAGTGGTGCTAGCGGAGCGAGCACAGATACGCAGTATTTT. The chain employs TRBV29-1 and TRBJ2-3; 7 nucleotides line up with TRBD2. Germline V gene lookup returns CDR1 SQVTM and CDR2 ANQGSEA. CDR3 size: 16 residues. V dropped 5 bases and J dropped 0; count of bases not matched to a gene: 11.

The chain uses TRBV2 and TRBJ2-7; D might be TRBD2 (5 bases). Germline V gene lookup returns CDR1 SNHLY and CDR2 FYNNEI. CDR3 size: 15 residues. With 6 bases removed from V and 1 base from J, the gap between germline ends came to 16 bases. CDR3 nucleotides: TGTGCCAGCAGCATTGGCAGCGGCTCTTCCTACGAGCAGTACTTC. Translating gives CASSIGSGSSYEQYF.

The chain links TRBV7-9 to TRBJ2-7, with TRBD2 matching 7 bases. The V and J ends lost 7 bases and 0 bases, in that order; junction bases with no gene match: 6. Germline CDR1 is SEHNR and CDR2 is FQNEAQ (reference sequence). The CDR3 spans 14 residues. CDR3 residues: CASTVAGSSYEQYF. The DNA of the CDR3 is TGTGCCAGCACCGTAGCGGGTAGCTCCTACGAGCAGTACTTC.

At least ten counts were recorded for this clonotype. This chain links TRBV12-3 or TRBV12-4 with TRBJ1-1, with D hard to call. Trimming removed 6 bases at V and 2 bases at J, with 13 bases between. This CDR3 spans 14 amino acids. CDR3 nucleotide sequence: TGTGCCAGCAGGCGTCCGGGTGACAACACTGAAGCTTTCTTT. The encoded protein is CASRRPGDNTEAFF.

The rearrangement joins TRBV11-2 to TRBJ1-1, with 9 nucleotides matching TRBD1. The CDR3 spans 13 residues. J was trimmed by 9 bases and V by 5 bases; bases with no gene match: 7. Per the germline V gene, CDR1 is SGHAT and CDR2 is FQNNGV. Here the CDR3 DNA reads TGTGCCAGCAGCACCCGGGACAGGGAAAAAGCTTTCTTT. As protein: CASSTRDREKAFF.